This T cell receptor beta chain was recorded in a study of T-cell reconstitution after alpha-beta-depleted transplantation in children. Using unique molecular identifiers, the investigators prepared the TCRbeta library. MiXCR was run by TCRdb on the PCR reads, yielding one entry per CDR3 protein. The table has hundreds of thousands of distinct CDR3 sequences, around 13% seen once; the top ten hold 0.79%. Germline V gene sequence: CDR1 MNHNS, CDR2 SASEGT. This CDR3 region has 12 residues. Deletions cut 2 bases from V and 5 bases from J, with 5 bases between. Whole-study results and caveats: Diversity and T-cell counts at one year after transplant derived mostly from new T cells. About two months after transplant, alpha-beta T cells reportedly came from several hundred expanded graft clones.

This clonotype occurred many times. The antigen remains unidentified. The genes are TRBV6-1 and TRBJ2-3; D ambiguous. This receptor was identified in a girl aged 2 to 10 with congenital amegakaryocytic thrombocytopenia, due to receive a stem cell transplant. This sample comprised PBMCs, obtained before TCRalphabeta/CD19-depleted stem cell transplant. CDR3 in amino acids: CASSEMGDTQYF. The CDR3 DNA reads as TGTGCCAGCAGTGAAATGGGAGATACGCAGTATTTT.